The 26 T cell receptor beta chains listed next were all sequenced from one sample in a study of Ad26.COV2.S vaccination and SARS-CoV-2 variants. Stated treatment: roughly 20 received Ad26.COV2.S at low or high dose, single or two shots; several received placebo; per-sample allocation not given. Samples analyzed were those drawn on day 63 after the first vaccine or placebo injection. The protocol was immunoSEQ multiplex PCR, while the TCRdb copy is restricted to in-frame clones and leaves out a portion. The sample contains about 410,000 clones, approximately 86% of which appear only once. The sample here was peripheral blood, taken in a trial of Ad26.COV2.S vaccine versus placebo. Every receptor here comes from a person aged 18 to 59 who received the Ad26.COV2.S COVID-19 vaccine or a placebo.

The CDR3 sequence is CASSQGTSGGAAEQYF. In DNA, the CDR3 is TGTGCCAGCAGCCAAGGAACTAGCGGGGGGGCCGCCGAGCAGTACTTC. V gene TRBV14 combines with J gene TRBJ2-7; 13 bases map to TRBD2. Unmatched junction bases numbered 6, after V lost 1 base and J lost 6 bases. Germline CDR1 is SGHDN and CDR2 is FVKESK. The CDR3 has 16 amino acids. Full variable domain (rest looked up from reference TRBV14 and TRBJ2-7): EAGVTQFPSHSVIEKGQTVTLRCDPISGHDNLYWYRRVMGKEIKFLLHFVKESKQDESGMPNNRFLAERTGGTYSTLKVQPAELEDSGVYFCASSQGTSGGAAEQYFGPGTRLTVT.

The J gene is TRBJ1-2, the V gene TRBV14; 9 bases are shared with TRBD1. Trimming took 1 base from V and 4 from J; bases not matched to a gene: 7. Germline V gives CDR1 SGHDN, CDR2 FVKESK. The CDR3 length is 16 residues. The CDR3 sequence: CASSQAGQGRGYGYTF. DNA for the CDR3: TGTGCCAGCAGCCAAGCGGGACAGGGACGGGGCTATGGCTACACCTTC.

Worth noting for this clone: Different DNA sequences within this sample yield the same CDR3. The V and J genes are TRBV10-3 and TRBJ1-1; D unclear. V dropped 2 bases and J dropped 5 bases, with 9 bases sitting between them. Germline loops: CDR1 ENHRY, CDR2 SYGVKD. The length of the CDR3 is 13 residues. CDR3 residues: CAISEGRETEAFF. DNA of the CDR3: TGTGCCATCAGTGAGGGTAGGGAAACTGAAGCTTTCTTT.

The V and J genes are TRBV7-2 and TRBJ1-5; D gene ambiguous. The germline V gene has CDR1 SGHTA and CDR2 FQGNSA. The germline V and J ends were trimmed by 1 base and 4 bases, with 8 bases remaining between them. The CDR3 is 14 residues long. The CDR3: CASSLGGRNQPQHF. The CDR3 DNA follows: TGTGCCAGCAGCTTAGGGGGTCGTAATCAGCCCCAGCATTTT.

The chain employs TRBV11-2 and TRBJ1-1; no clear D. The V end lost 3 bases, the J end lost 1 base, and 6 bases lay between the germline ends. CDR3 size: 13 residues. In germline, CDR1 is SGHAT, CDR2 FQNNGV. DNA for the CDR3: TGTGCCAGCAGCTTCAACACGAACACTGAAGCTTTCTTT. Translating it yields CASSFNTNTEAFF.

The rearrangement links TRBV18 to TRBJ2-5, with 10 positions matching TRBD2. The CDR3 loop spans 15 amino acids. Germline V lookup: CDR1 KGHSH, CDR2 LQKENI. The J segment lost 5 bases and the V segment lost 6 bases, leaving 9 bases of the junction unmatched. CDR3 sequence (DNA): TGTGCCAGCTCCCAACTAGCGGGGTCCATCGAGACCCAGTACTTC. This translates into CASSQLAGSIETQYF.

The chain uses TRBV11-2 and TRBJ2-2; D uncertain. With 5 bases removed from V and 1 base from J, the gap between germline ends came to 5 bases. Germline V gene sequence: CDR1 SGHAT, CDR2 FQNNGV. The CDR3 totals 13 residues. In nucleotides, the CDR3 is TGTGCCAGCAGCCCCAGGAACACCGGGGAGCTGTTTTTT. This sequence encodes CASSPRNTGELFF.

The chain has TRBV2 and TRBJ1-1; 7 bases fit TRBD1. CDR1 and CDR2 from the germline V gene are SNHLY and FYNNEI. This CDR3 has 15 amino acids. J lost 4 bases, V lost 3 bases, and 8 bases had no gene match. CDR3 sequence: CASSDTTGLSTEAFF. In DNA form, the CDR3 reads TGTGCCAGCAGTGATACGACAGGGTTGAGCACTGAAGCTTTCTTT.

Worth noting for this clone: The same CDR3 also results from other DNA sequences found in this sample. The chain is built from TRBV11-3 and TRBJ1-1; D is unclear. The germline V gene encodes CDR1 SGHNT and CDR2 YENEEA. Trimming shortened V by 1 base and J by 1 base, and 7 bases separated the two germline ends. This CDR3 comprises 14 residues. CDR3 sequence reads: CASSLGRANTEAFF. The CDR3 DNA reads TGTGCCAGCAGCTTAGGCCGGGCGAACACTGAAGCTTTCTTT.

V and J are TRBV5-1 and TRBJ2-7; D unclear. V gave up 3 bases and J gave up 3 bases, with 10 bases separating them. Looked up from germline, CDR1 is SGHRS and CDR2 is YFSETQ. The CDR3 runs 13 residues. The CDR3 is CASSWAFSYEQYF. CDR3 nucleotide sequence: TGCGCCAGCAGCTGGGCCTTCAGCTACGAGCAGTACTTC.

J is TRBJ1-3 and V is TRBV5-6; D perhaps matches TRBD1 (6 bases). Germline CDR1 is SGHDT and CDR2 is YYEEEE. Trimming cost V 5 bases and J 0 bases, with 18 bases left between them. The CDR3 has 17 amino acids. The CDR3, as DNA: TGTGCCAGCAGGATACAGGGTCCCCTTCTCTCTGGAAACACCATATATTTT. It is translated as CASRIQGPLLSGNTIYF.

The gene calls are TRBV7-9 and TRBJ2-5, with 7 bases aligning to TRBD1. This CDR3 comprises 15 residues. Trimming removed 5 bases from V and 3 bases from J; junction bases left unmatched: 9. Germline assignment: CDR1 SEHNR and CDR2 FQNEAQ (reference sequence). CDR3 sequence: CASSIPRQGKETQYF. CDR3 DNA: TGTGCCAGCAGCATCCCCAGACAGGGTAAAGAGACCCAGTACTTC.

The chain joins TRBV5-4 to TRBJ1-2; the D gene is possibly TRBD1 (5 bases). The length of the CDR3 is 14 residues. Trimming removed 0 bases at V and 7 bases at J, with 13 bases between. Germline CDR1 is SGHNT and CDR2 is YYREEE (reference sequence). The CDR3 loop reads CASSLGRGEGGYTF. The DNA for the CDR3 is TGTGCCAGCAGCTTGGGAAGGGGAGAGGGTGGCTACACCTTC.

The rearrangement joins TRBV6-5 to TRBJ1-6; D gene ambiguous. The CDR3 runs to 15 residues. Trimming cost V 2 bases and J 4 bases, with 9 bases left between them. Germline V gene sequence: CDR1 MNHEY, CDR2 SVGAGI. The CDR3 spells CASSYGRNYNSPLHF. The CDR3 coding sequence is TGTGCCAGCAGTTACGGCCGGAATTATAATTCACCCCTCCACTTT.

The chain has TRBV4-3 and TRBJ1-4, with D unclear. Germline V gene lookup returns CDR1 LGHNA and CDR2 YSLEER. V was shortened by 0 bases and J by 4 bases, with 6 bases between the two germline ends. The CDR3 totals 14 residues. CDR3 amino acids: CASSQEGLNEKLFF. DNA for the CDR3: TGCGCCAGCAGCCAAGAAGGACTTAATGAAAAACTGTTTTTT.

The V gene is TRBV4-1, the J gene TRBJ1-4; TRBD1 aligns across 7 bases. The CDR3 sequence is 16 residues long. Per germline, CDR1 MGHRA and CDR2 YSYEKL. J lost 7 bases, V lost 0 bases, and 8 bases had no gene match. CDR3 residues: CASSQDRRQGSEKLFF. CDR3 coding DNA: TGCGCCAGCAGCCAAGATAGGAGACAGGGCAGTGAAAAACTGTTTTTT.

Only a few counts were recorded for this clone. CDR3 coding DNA: TGCGCCAGCAGCTCCAACAGGGTGATAGTCTATGGCTACACCTTC. It codes for CASSSNRVIVYGYTF. V usage is TRBV4-1 and J usage is TRBJ1-2; tentatively, D is TRBD1 (6 bases). This CDR3 has 15 residues. Trimming stripped 5 bases from V and 4 bases from J, with 17 bases between. Germline assignment: CDR1 MGHRA and CDR2 YSYEKL.

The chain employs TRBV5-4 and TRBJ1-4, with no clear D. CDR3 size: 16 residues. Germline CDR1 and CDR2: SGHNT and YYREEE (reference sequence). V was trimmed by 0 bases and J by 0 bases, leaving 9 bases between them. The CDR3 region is CASSLGGPATNEKLFF. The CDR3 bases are TGTGCCAGCAGCTTGGGAGGGCCTGCAACTAATGAAAAACTGTTTTTT.

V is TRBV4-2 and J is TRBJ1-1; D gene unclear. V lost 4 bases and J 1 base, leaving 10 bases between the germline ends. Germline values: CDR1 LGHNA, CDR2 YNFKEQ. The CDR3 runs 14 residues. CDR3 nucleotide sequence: TGTGCCAGCAGCCTTTCGACCCAGAACACTGAAGCTTTCTTT. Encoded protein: CASSLSTQNTEAFF.

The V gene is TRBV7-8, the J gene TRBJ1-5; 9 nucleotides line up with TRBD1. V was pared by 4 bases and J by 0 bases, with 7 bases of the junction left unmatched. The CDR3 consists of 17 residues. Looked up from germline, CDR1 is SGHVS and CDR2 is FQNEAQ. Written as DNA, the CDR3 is TGTGCCAGCAGCTGGATGGACAGGGGTTATAGCAATCAGCCCCAGCATTTT. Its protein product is CASSWMDRGYSNQPQHF.

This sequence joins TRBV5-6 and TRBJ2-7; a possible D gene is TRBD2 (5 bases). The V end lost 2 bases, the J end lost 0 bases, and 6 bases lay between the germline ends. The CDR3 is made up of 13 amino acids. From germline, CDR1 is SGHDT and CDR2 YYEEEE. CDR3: CASSFRGSYEQYF. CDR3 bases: TGTGCCAGCAGCTTTCGGGGCTCCTACGAGCAGTACTTC.

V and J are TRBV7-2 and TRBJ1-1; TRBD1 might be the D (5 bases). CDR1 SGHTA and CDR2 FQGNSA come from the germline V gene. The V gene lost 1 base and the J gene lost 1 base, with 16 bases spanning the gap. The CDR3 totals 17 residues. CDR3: CASSLVLVRVGNTEAFF. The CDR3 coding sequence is TGTGCCAGCAGCTTAGTCCTCGTCAGGGTTGGGAACACTGAAGCTTTCTTT.

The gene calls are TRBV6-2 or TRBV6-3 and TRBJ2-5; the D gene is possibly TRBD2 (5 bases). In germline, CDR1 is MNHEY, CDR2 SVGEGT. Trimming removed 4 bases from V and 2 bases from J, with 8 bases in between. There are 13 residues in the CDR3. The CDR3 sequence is CASSSQRQETQYF. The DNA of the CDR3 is TGTGCCAGCAGTTCCCAGCGGCAAGAGACCCAGTACTTC.

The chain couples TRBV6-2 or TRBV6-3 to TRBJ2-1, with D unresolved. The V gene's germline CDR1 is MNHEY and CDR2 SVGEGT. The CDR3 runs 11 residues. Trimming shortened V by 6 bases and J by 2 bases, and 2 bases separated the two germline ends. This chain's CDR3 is CASSPYNEQFF. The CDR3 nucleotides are TGTGCCAGCAGCCCCTACAATGAGCAGTTCTTC.

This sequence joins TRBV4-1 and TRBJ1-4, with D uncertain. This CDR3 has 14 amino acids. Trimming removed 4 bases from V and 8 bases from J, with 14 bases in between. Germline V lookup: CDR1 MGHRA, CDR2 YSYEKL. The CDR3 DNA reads TGCGCCAGCAGCCGAAGCGAGGATGGGGAAAAACTGTTTTTT. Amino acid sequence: CASSRSEDGEKLFF.

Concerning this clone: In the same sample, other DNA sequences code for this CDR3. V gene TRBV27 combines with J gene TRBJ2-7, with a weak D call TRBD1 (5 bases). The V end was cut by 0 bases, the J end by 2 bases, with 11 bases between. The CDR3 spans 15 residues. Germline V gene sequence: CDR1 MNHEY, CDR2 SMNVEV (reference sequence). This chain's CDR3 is CASSLSGGAPYEQYF. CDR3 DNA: TGTGCCAGCAGTTTATCCGGTGGGGCGCCCTACGAGCAGTACTTC.